Shown below are 12 T cell receptor beta chains from a single sample sequenced in a study of vaccination and CD4 T cells after COVID-19. TCRdb ran MiXCR on the PCR reads and lists one entry per CDR3 protein. The sample lists 20,000 to 25,000 distinct CDR3 sequences, roughly 51% occurring once. The sequenced sample was CD4+ T cells from blood, obtained before SARS-CoV-2 vaccination. The receptor source for this set is a human donor who had recovered from COVID-19.

This clonotype turned up a few times. The V call is TRBV2, the J call TRBJ2-5; 13 positions agree with TRBD2. The trim removed 6 bases at V and 5 bases at J, leaving 12 bases unmatched. From germline, CDR1 is SNHLY and CDR2 FYNNEI. The CDR3 loop spans 17 amino acids. The CDR3 sequence: CASRDSGTSGKRETQYF. In nucleotides, the CDR3 is TGTGCCAGCAGGGATTCCGGGACTAGCGGGAAACGGGAGACCCAGTACTTC.

The chain carries TRBV6-2 or TRBV6-3 and TRBJ2-7; 9 bases are shared with TRBD2. V dropped 9 bases and J dropped 1; count of bases not matched to a gene: 10. The CDR3 sequence is 15 residues long. Germline loops: CDR1 MNHEY, CDR2 SVGEGT. The CDR3 DNA sequence: TGTGCCAGTTGCTCCCTCACTAGCGGGTCCTACGAGCAGTACTTC. Translated: CASCSLTSGSYEQYF.

J is TRBJ1-5 and V is TRBV7-8, with unresolved D. V was shortened by 1 base and J by 0 bases, with 10 bases between the two germline ends. Germline V gene data show CDR1 as SGHVS and CDR2 as FQNEAQ. CDR3 length: 16 residues. This chain's CDR3 is CASSLGPIYSNQPQHF. Written as DNA, the CDR3 is TGTGCCAGCAGCTTAGGGCCAATTTATAGCAATCAGCCCCAGCATTTT.

This clonotype was seen more than once but under ten times. The chain combines TRBV12-3 or TRBV12-4 with TRBJ1-2; possible D gene TRBD1, 5 bases. V lost 3 bases and J lost 2, with 7 bases in between. This CDR3 has 13 residues. The CDR3 spells CASSLQGNYGYTF. The CDR3 DNA is TGTGCCAGCAGTTTGCAGGGCAACTATGGCTACACCTTC.

J is TRBJ2-3 and V is TRBV6-5; D gene ambiguous. CDR1 and CDR2 from the germline V gene are MNHEY and SVGAGI. The CDR3 has 15 amino acids. V dropped 2 bases and J dropped 2 bases, with 11 bases sitting between them. CDR3 region: CASSYGVLDTDTQYF. CDR3 in DNA: TGTGCCAGCAGTTACGGGGTGTTGGACACAGATACGCAGTATTTT.

This chain connects TRBV6-1 to TRBJ2-7; 7 bases match TRBD1. This CDR3 is 13 amino acids long. Trimming removed 10 bases from V and 4 bases from J; junction bases left unmatched: 10. The germline V gene has CDR1 MNHNS and CDR2 SASEGT. The DNA for the CDR3 is TGTGCCATCAGGACGACAGGGTCATACGAGCAGTACTTC. Translation gives CAIRTTGSYEQYF.

The rearrangement uses TRBV24-1 and TRBJ1-5; 7 bases match TRBD1. The germline V gene has CDR1 KGHDR and CDR2 SFDVKD. The CDR3 spans 14 residues. Germline trimming cut 0 bases from V and 5 bases from J; bases unmatched to any gene: 0. CDR3 DNA: TGTGCCACCAGTGATTTGACAGGGGATCAGCCCCAGCATTTT. Translated: CATSDLTGDQPQHF.

The chain joins TRBV2 to TRBJ2-5; perhaps TRBD1 as D (5 bases). CDR3 length equals 15 residues. CDR1 is SNHLY, CDR2 FYNNEI, per germline. V was clipped by 4 bases and J by 4 bases, with 16 bases between them. CDR3 nucleotides: TGTGCCAGCAGTGGGTTCACCAGGGTTAGAGAGACCCAGTACTTC. The encoded protein is CASSGFTRVRETQYF.

The rearrangement uses TRBV12-3 or TRBV12-4 and TRBJ1-2; 8 bases match TRBD1. The V gene end was trimmed by 4 bases and the J gene end by 3 bases; junction bases not matched to a gene: 13. This CDR3 has 17 amino acids. The CDR3 sequence: CASSYRDRLIKYYGYTF. CDR3 DNA: TGTGCCAGCAGTTACCGGGACAGGCTCATCAAATACTATGGCTACACCTTC.

The rearrangement joins TRBV20-1 to TRBJ2-7, with D perhaps TRBD2 (6 bases). CDR3 length equals 15 residues. Germline CDR1 reads DFQATT; CDR2 reads SNEGSKA (reference sequence). Trimming shortened V by 2 bases and J by 5 bases, and 19 bases separated the two germline ends. The CDR3 loop is CSARHRPGVGNEQYF. The CDR3 DNA reads TGCAGTGCTAGACACCGCCCGGGAGTTGGGAACGAGCAGTACTTC.

The chain has TRBV7-9 and TRBJ2-3, with a weak D call TRBD2 (5 bases). This CDR3 has 19 amino acids. V was shortened by 5 bases and J by 4 bases, with 28 bases between the two germline ends. Germline V CDR1 and CDR2: SEHNR, FQNEAQ (reference sequence). CDR3 region: CASSLPPLGRAIMADTQYF. The CDR3 DNA is TGTGCCAGCAGCCTACCTCCTCTCGGGCGGGCGATTATGGCAGATACGCAGTATTTT.

CDR3: CASSKAAGVNEQYF. The CDR3 DNA sequence: TGTGCCAGCAGCAAAGCTGCAGGGGTGAACGAGCAGTACTTC. J is TRBJ2-7 and V is TRBV7-2, with D possibly being TRBD1 (6 bases). CDR3 length: 14 residues. The germline V gene has CDR1 SGHTA and CDR2 FQGNSA. Trimming took 5 bases from V and 5 from J, leaving 16 bases between them. Full variable domain (rest looked up from reference TRBV7-2 and TRBJ2-7): GAGVSQSPSNKVTEKGKDVELRCDPISGHTALYWYRQSLGQGLEFLIYFQGNSAPDKSGLPSDRFSAERTGGSVSTLTIQRTQQEDSAVYLCASSKAAGVNEQYFGPGTRLTVT.